Following are 15 T cell receptor beta chains from one sample sequenced in a study of human T cells and chemical hapten exposure (dated by TCRdb to the early 2020s). According to the study, the label for this sample's time point signals: pre-sensitization, week 0. Read against the paper, the sample's treatment or condition label means: therapeutic diphenylcyclopropenone sensitization with weekly scalp DPC. Libraries were built with RACE. TCRdb shows the sequencer as NextSeq 500. The public sequencing data were trimmed at Q25 with fastp and processed into clonotypes with MiXCR by TCRdb, which kept only in-frame beta chains. Records with the same CDR3 protein are collapsed into one entry carrying the most frequent genes and DNA. The sample records about 39,000 distinct CDR3 sequences, 9.5% to 15% of which are singletons. Over 5.5% of the sample is in the top ten clones. The sample consisted of whole blood, taken in connection with sensitization to the hapten diphenylcyclopropenone (DPC). These receptor sequences come from a woman in her twenties or thirties with alopecia areata. Some clones in this sample may be carry-over from other donors' samples.

The rearrangement links TRBV9 to TRBJ1-4, with 7 bases lining up with TRBD1. J gave up 4 bases and V 2 bases, and 2 bases lay outside the gene matches. Germline V gives CDR1 SGDLS, CDR2 YYNGEE. CDR3 length: 14 residues. CDR3 coding DNA: TGTGCCAGCAGCGTTTCAGGGGGTAATGAAAAACTGTTTTTT. This gives the protein CASSVSGGNEKLFF.

This clonotype came up a few times. The CDR3 region has the DNA TGTGCCAGCAGCTTAGTAGGACTAGCGGGAGGGCCCCATCGAAGGGAGCAGTACTTC. The encoded protein is CASSLVGLAGGPHRREQYF. The J gene is TRBJ2-7, the V gene TRBV7-7; 15 bases are a match to TRBD2. The germline V gene encodes CDR1 SSHAT and CDR2 FNYEAQ (reference sequence). Trimming cost V 1 base and J 7 bases; bases outside gene matches: 14. The CDR3 contains 19 residues.

V is TRBV20-1 and J is TRBJ2-1; TRBD1 might be the D (8 bases). CDR3 size: 14 residues. Germline lookup yields CDR1 DFQATT and CDR2 SNEGSKA (reference sequence). Trimming left V 0 bases short and J 10 bases short, with 16 bases between. CDR3 loop: CSARDRRGREEQFF. The DNA for the CDR3 is TGCAGTGCTAGAGATCGCAGGGGGCGGGAGGAGCAGTTCTTC.

Many counts were recorded for this clonotype. This sequence joins TRBV7-3 and TRBJ2-3, with D perhaps matching TRBD1 (5 bases). Trimming left V 1 base short and J 6 bases short, with 14 bases between. There are 15 residues in the CDR3. Germline assignment: CDR1 SGHTA and CDR2 FQGTGA. The CDR3 loop is CASSLSSGFMDTQYF. The CDR3 DNA reads TGTGCCAGCAGCTTAAGCTCAGGGTTTATGGATACGCAGTATTTT.

This clonotype was seen a handful of times. The V gene is TRBV19, the J gene TRBJ2-3; D remains unclear. CDR1 is LNHDA and CDR2 is SQIVND in the germline V gene (reference sequence). CDR3 length equals 13 residues. V lost 6 bases, J lost 0 bases, and 7 bases lay in between. CDR3 in amino acids: CASRSGSTDTQYF. In DNA form, the CDR3 reads TGTGCCAGTAGATCTGGTAGCACAGATACGCAGTATTTT.

This clonotype has ten or more counts. The chain combines TRBV10-3 with TRBJ1-1; 7 nucleotides agree with TRBD1. This CDR3 is built from 15 residues. Trimming removed 6 bases from V and 1 base from J; junction bases left unmatched: 8. The V gene's germline CDR1 is ENHRY and CDR2 SYGVKD. In DNA form, the CDR3 reads TGTGCCATCAGGAAGGAGGGGGCTAAGAACACTGAAGCTTTCTTT. Translating it yields CAIRKEGAKNTEAFF.

This clonotype was found a few times. V is TRBV28 and J is TRBJ2-7; TRBD1 aligns across 7 bases. Looked up from germline, CDR1 is MDHEN and CDR2 is SYDVKM. The V segment lost 7 bases and the J segment 2 bases; nucleotides outside the gene matches: 8. The CDR3 sequence is 14 residues long. The CDR3 DNA sequence: TGTGCCAGCATAAAAGGGGGCAGACCCTACGAGCAGTACTTC. Amino acid sequence: CASIKGGRPYEQYF.

The chain couples TRBV30 to TRBJ1-1; D is uncertain. Germline lookup yields CDR1 GTSNPN and CDR2 SVGIG (reference sequence). The V and J ends lost 0 bases and 0 bases respectively, with 8 bases between them. There are 14 residues in the CDR3. In nucleotides, the CDR3 is TGTGCCTGGAGTGTAATAGGGCTGAACACTGAAGCTTTCTTT. Protein: CAWSVIGLNTEAFF.

The genes are TRBV28 and TRBJ2-7; no firm D call. Germline CDR1 is MDHEN and CDR2 is SYDVKM. Trimming removed 6 bases at V and 3 bases at J, with 18 bases between. CDR3 length: 15 amino acids. CDR3 residues: CASSPPWSTDYEQYF. For the CDR3, the DNA is TGTGCCAGCAGCCCCCCGTGGTCAACCGACTACGAGCAGTACTTC.

The chain links TRBV29-1 to TRBJ2-3; D is ambiguous. This CDR3 spans 12 amino acids. The germline gives CDR1 SQVTM, CDR2 ANQGSEA. Trimming removed 3 bases at V and 1 base at J, with 5 bases between. CDR3 amino acids: CSVDGGTDTQYF. CDR3 coding DNA: TGCAGCGTTGATGGGGGCACAGATACGCAGTATTTT.

The V gene is TRBV20-1, the J gene TRBJ2-7, with TRBD1 as a possible D gene (6 bases). The V gene's germline CDR1 is DFQATT and CDR2 SNEGSKA (reference sequence). With 5 bases removed from V and 0 bases from J, the gap between germline ends came to 14 bases. The CDR3 consists of 14 residues. CDR3 sequence (DNA): TGCAGTGCTGTCAGGGGTCTCACCTCCTACGAGCAGTACTTC. Translated: CSAVRGLTSYEQYF.

There are a few counts of this clonotype. The V call is TRBV27, the J call TRBJ1-5; D is unresolved. Germline loops: CDR1 MNHEY, CDR2 SMNVEV (reference sequence). Trimming removed 3 bases at V and 5 bases at J, with 8 bases between. This CDR3 has 13 residues. Here the CDR3 DNA reads TGTGCCAGCAGTTTTACTCGGGATCAGCCCCAGCATTTT. Protein sequence: CASSFTRDQPQHF.

This clonotype was recorded many times. The V gene is TRBV2, the J gene TRBJ1-3; D call uncertain. Germline CDR1 and CDR2: SNHLY and FYNNEI. The CDR3 length is 11 residues. V lost 7 bases and J lost 4, with 5 bases in between. The CDR3 region has the DNA TGTGCCAGCAAATGGGGAAACACCATATATTTT. Translation: CASKWGNTIYF.

The rearrangement uses TRBV9 and TRBJ1-2, with D possibly TRBD1 on 5 matching bases. V lost 4 bases and J 7 bases, leaving 17 bases between the germline ends. Germline CDR1 is SGDLS and CDR2 is YYNGEE. The CDR3 has 14 amino acids. In DNA, the CDR3 is TGTGCCAGCAGCCCGACCTGGGGGGTCTCTGGCTACACCTTC. Translation: CASSPTWGVSGYTF. Full variable domain (outside the CDR3, taken from reference TRBV9 and TRBJ1-2): DSGVTQTPKHLITATGQRVTLRCSPRSGDLSVYWYQQSLDQGLQFLIQYYNGEERAKGNILERFSAQQFPDLHSELNLSSLELGDSALYFCASSPTWGVSGYTFGSGTRLTVV.

In its sample, this clonotype was seen a few times. The chain recombines TRBV11-2 with TRBJ1-1; D is uncertain. Germline CDR1 is SGHAT and CDR2 is FQNNGV. The V and J ends lost 5 bases and 3 bases respectively, with 10 bases between them. This CDR3 is built from 13 residues. CDR3 protein: CASSTPGDTEAFF. The DNA for the CDR3 is TGTGCCAGCAGCACCCCCGGGGACACTGAAGCTTTCTTT.